This TCR beta chain was retrieved from a study of siplizumab effects on memory and regulatory T cells. TCR templates numbering some 10^5 were assayed per sample. The table came from immunoSEQ multiplex PCR; TCRdb's copy has only in-frame clones and leaves some out. The sample shows about 110,000 clones, around nine tenths of them seen only once. General study results and limits: It seemed that naive T cells were more diverse than memory cells and were major contributors to the alloresponse.

Per germline, CDR1 DFQATT and CDR2 SNEGSKA (reference sequence). V trimming: 1 base; J trimming: 11 bases; junction bases outside the gene matches: 4. This CDR3 contains 11 residues. On this clone itself: The antigen is unknown.

The chain is built from TRBV20-1 and TRBJ1-1; TRBD1 matches 7 bases. The sequenced sample consisted of CD4+ T cells sorted from blood. This receptor was identified in a human donor in good health. CDR3 sequence (DNA): TGCAGTGCTAGAGGTTTACAGGGGGCTTTCTTT. Translating gives CSARGLQGAFF.